This record looks at one T cell receptor beta chain sequence and its context. Its antigen is undetermined. This sample is part of a study of T cells in Graves' hyperthyroidism and ophthalmopathy. Whole-study results and caveats: Among clonotypes expanded in thyroid above 0.001, most were also found in blood.

CDR1 is MGHRA and CDR2 is YSYEKL in the germline V gene. V gave up 5 bases and J gave up 3 bases, with 19 bases separating them. The CDR3 has 17 residues. Researchers defined stable Graves' hyperthyroidism as no ophthalmopathy progression within 18 months. Using RNA transcripts as the source, TCR beta CDR3 regions were amplified. A first-round RT-PCR of the TCR CDR3 used the HTBI primer set. One entry per CDR3 protein results from TCRdb running MiXCR on the multiplex PCR reads. Of 340,000 or so distinct CDR3 sequences listed, roughly a fifth are singletons. Sequenced: blood. This TCR was sampled from a woman between 50 and 59 years old with Graves' hyperthyroidism. The J gene is TRBJ1-4, the V gene TRBV4-1, with D possibly TRBD1 on 5 matching bases. This CDR3 is CASSARDQRASNEKLFF. CDR3 coding DNA: TGCGCCAGCAGCGCCCGGGACCAAAGGGCATCTAATGAAAAACTGTTTTTT.